These 29 T cell receptor beta chains were sequenced from one sample in a study of cytomegalovirus exposure and HLA in healthy donors. PCR primers comprised 60 Vbeta and 13 Jbeta primers. The method was immunoSEQ multiplex PCR; TCRdb's version includes in-frame clones alone and lacks a portion of them. The sample has 150,000 to 180,000 clones, about 80% seen once. Sequenced input: PBMCs. Receptors originate from a woman aged 35 to 49 in good health and CMV-seronegative.

The V call is TRBV28, the J call TRBJ1-1; no firm D call. Trimming removed 7 bases from V and 1 base from J, with 4 bases in between. The CDR3 spans 11 residues. Per the germline V gene, CDR1 is MDHEN and CDR2 is SYDVKM. The CDR3 reads CASIQNTEAFF. The DNA for the CDR3 is TGTGCCAGCATCCAGAACACTGAAGCTTTCTTT.

As to this clone: Other DNA sequences in the same sample also yield this CDR3. This chain uses TRBV5-6 with TRBJ1-2; the D gene is possibly TRBD1 (6 bases). The V gene lost 3 bases and the J gene lost 6 bases, with 12 bases spanning the gap. Germline V gene sequence: CDR1 SGHDT, CDR2 YYEEEE. There are 13 residues in the CDR3. CDR3 region: CASSYQNRDGYTF. The DNA of the CDR3 is TGTGCCAGCAGCTATCAAAACAGGGATGGCTACACCTTC. Full variable domain (outside the CDR3, taken from reference TRBV5-6 and TRBJ1-2): DAGVTQSPTHLIKTRGQQVTLRCSPKSGHDTVSWYQQALGQGPQFIFQYYEEEERQRGNFPDRFSGHQFPNYSSELNVNALLLGDSALYLCASSYQNRDGYTFGSGTRLTVV.

For the CDR3, the DNA is TGTGCCAGCTCGGGACTAGCGGGAGTCGGGAGCACAGATACGCAGTATTTT. This gives the protein CASSGLAGVGSTDTQYF. The genes are TRBV19 and TRBJ2-3; TRBD2 matches at 14 bases. The CDR3 spans 17 residues. With V trimmed by 9 bases and J by 0 bases, 8 bases remained unmatched. Germline CDR1 and CDR2: LNHDA and SQIVND (reference sequence).

This clone was recorded once. This rearrangement joins TRBV6-6 to TRBJ1-1; possibly TRBD1 for D (6 bases). Germline V gene sequence: CDR1 MNHNY, CDR2 SVGAGI (reference sequence). The CDR3 totals 14 residues. Between the trimmed V and J ends, which lost 7 bases and 2 bases, there was a span of 14 bases. This chain's CDR3 is CASIALQGNTEAFF. The CDR3 DNA is TGTGCCAGCATCGCCTTACAGGGAAACACTGAAGCTTTCTTT.

The chain carries TRBV6-1 and TRBJ1-2; the match to TRBD1 covers 7 bases. V lost 10 bases to trimming and J lost 8 bases; unmatched junction nucleotides: 13. Germline-derived CDR1 and CDR2 are MNHNS and SASEGT. This CDR3 spans 13 amino acids. This chain's CDR3 is CAIGTASILGYTF. DNA for the CDR3: TGTGCCATCGGGACAGCTAGTATCCTCGGCTACACCTTC.

The chain combines TRBV30 with TRBJ2-5, with TRBD2 matching over 12 bases. This CDR3 contains 17 residues. V lost 1 base to trimming and J lost 11 bases; unmatched junction nucleotides: 17. Germline V gives CDR1 GTSNPN, CDR2 SVGIG (reference sequence). The CDR3 DNA sequence: TGTGCCTGGAGTGAACGAAGCGGACTAGCGGGGCCTAGAGAGCAGTACTTC. It yields the protein CAWSERSGLAGPREQYF.

As DNA, the CDR3 is TGTGCCAGCAGCTTAGTATTAGCCGATGAGCAGTTCTTC. It codes for CASSLVLADEQFF. This chain links TRBV13 with TRBJ2-1; D is undetermined. V lost 1 base to trimming and J lost 8 bases, with 9 bases between them. Per the germline V gene, CDR1 is PRHDT and CDR2 is FYEKMQ (reference sequence). The CDR3 totals 13 residues. Complete variable domain (other parts from reference TRBV13 and TRBJ2-1): AAGVIQSPRHLIKEKRETATLKCYPIPRHDTVYWYQQGPGQDPQFLISFYEKMQSDKGSIPDRFSAQQFSDYHSELNMSSLELGDSALYFCASSLVLADEQFFGPGTRLTVL.

V and J are TRBV19 and TRBJ1-2, with TRBD1 matching over 9 bases. After removal of 8 bases from V and 6 bases from J, the junction contained 13 bases not matched to a gene. This CDR3 contains 15 residues. Germline V CDR1 and CDR2: LNHDA, SQIVND (reference sequence). Here the CDR3 DNA reads TGTGCCAGTCGGCCGGGACAGGGTTTTCCGCATGGCTACACCTTC. Residues: CASRPGQGFPHGYTF.

The chain carries TRBV18 and TRBJ2-5, with 8 bases that match TRBD1. CDR3 length: 14 amino acids. Germline CDR1 is KGHSH and CDR2 is LQKENI. V lost 2 bases and J lost 1; bases outside the gene matches: 0. The CDR3 region has the DNA TGTGCCAGCTCACCAGGGACAGGCCAAGAGACCCAGTACTTC. It is translated as CASSPGTGQETQYF.

CDR3 region: CASRMRDTGELFF. In DNA, the CDR3 is TGTGCCAGCAGGATGCGGGACACCGGGGAGCTGTTTTTT. The V call is TRBV2, the J call TRBJ2-2, with D possibly matching TRBD2 (5 bases). V lost 6 bases to trimming and J lost 3 bases, with 8 bases between them. Germline V gene sequence: CDR1 SNHLY, CDR2 FYNNEI. This CDR3 region has 13 residues.

Only a few counts were recorded for this clone. The V and J genes are TRBV28 and TRBJ1-5, with D tentatively TRBD1 (5 bases). The germline CDR1 and CDR2 sequences are MDHEN and SYDVKM. The CDR3 has 15 amino acids. Trimming stripped 5 bases from V and 4 bases from J, with 15 bases between. The DNA of the CDR3 is TGTGCCAGCAGTCCCCCTCCCGCAGGGAATCAGCCCCAGCATTTT. It encodes CASSPPPAGNQPQHF.

The chain has TRBV4-1 and TRBJ2-6; TRBD1 matches 9 bases. Germline CDR1 reads MGHRA; CDR2 reads YSYEKL. The CDR3 length is 18 residues. Trimming at V came to 4 bases and at J to 4 bases, leaving 11 bases not matched to a gene. The CDR3 bases are TGCGCCAGCAGCCCCTGGGGGACAGGGATCCTCGGGGCCAACGTCCTGACTTTC. Translated: CASSPWGTGILGANVLTF.

The chain carries TRBV5-1 and TRBJ1-2, with 9 positions matching TRBD1. The junction had 9 bases not matched to a gene; V was cut back by 4 bases and J by 8 bases. CDR1 SGHRS and CDR2 YFSETQ come from the germline V gene. The CDR3 is made up of 14 amino acids. CDR3 in DNA: TGCGCCAGCAGCACCACAGGGGGCTCCGTAGGCTACACCTTC. Translating it yields CASSTTGGSVGYTF.

This chain uses TRBV6-1 with TRBJ1-1, with 8 bases fitting TRBD1. Looked up from germline, CDR1 is MNHNS and CDR2 is SASEGT. This CDR3 contains 15 residues. J gave up 5 bases and V 6 bases, and 11 bases lay outside the gene matches. This CDR3 is CASRLNDRGGTEAFF. In DNA form, the CDR3 reads TGTGCCAGCAGATTAAACGACAGGGGAGGAACTGAAGCTTTCTTT.

This rearrangement joins TRBV2 to TRBJ1-1; D perhaps matches TRBD1 (6 bases). CDR1 and CDR2 from the germline V gene are SNHLY and FYNNEI. The CDR3 is 13 residues long. Trimming left V 5 bases short and J 5 bases short, with 12 bases between. DNA for the CDR3: TGTGCCAGCAGTTATGGACAGCTTACTGAAGCTTTCTTT. Translated: CASSYGQLTEAFF.

The V call is TRBV4-1, the J call TRBJ1-5, with 9 bases matching TRBD1. V lost 3 bases and J lost 9; bases outside the gene matches: 3. The CDR3 runs 13 residues. Per germline, CDR1 MGHRA and CDR2 YSYEKL. In DNA form, the CDR3 reads TGCGCCAGCAGCCATGGACAGGGGTTGCCCCAGCATTTT. Protein: CASSHGQGLPQHF.

This clone was found a few times. V and J are TRBV27 and TRBJ1-5; 10 bases align to TRBD1. J lost 4 bases, V lost 5 bases, and 5 bases had no gene match. CDR3 length equals 15 residues. The germline V gene has CDR1 MNHEY and CDR2 SMNVEV (reference sequence). CDR3 protein: CASSPGQGRNQPQHF. The CDR3 bases are TGTGCCAGCAGTCCGGGACAGGGGAGGAATCAGCCCCAGCATTTT.

The chain is built from TRBV25-1 and TRBJ1-1; TRBD1 agrees at 7 bases. Per the germline V gene, CDR1 is MGHDK and CDR2 is SYGVNS. Trimming removed 3 bases from V and 0 bases from J; junction bases left unmatched: 7. This CDR3 comprises 16 residues. For the CDR3, the DNA is TGTGCCAGCAGTGAGACATGGGACAGCCTGAACACTGAAGCTTTCTTT. This translates into CASSETWDSLNTEAFF. The full variable domain, rest sourced from reference TRBV25-1 and TRBJ1-1, is EADIYQTPRYLVIGTGKKITLECSQTMGHDKMYWYQQDPGMELHLIHYSYGVNSTEKGDLSSESTVSRIRTEHFPLTLESARPSHTSQYLCASSETWDSLNTEAFFGQGTRLTVV.

The chain recombines TRBV11-1 with TRBJ2-5; D is unresolved. The DNA matches TRBJ2-7 better at its end, which makes the J call doubtful. The CDR3 covers 14 residues. Germline loops: CDR1 SGHAT, CDR2 FQDESV (reference sequence). The CDR3 nucleotides read TGTGCCAGCAGCTTACAGGCTGCCTCCTACGAGCAGTACTTC. The encoded protein is CASSLQAASYEQYF.

The gene calls are TRBV5-6 and TRBJ2-3; D is unresolved. V gave up 0 bases and J gave up 5 bases, with 16 bases separating them. The CDR3 is 16 residues long. Germline CDR1 SGHDT, CDR2 YYEEEE. CDR3 in amino acids: CASSLGPLALGDTQYF. CDR3 DNA sequence: TGTGCCAGCAGCTTGGGGCCCCTGGCCCTTGGAGATACGCAGTATTTT.

V is TRBV28 and J is TRBJ1-6, with a possible D match to TRBD1 (5 bases). Trimming cost V 5 bases and J 5 bases, with 16 bases left between them. The CDR3 runs to 16 residues. Per germline, CDR1 MDHEN and CDR2 SYDVKM. The CDR3 DNA follows: TGTGCCAGCAGTCCCTGGGGGGGGGAGAATAATTCACCCCTCCACTTT. Translated: CASSPWGGENNSPLHF.

The sample holds a few counts of this clone. The V and J genes are TRBV19 and TRBJ1-1, with D possibly matching TRBD1 (5 bases). Germline-derived CDR1 and CDR2 are LNHDA and SQIVND (reference sequence). This CDR3 spans 11 amino acids. V lost 8 bases, J lost 5 bases, and 9 bases lay in between. The CDR3 DNA reads TGTGCCAGTCGGGGGAGGACTGAAGCTTTCTTT. Protein: CASRGRTEAFF.

This clone has just a few counts. The chain couples TRBV7-8 to TRBJ1-2; 9 positions agree with TRBD1. This CDR3 has 15 amino acids. The V and J ends lost 1 base and 4 bases, in that order; junction bases with no gene match: 4. CDR1 and CDR2 from the germline V gene are SGHVS and FQNEAQ. The CDR3 protein is CASSLGAGQGYGYTF. In DNA form, the CDR3 reads TGTGCCAGCAGCTTAGGTGCGGGACAGGGCTATGGCTACACCTTC. Supplemented by reference TRBV7-8 and TRBJ1-2, the full variable domain reads GAGVSQSPRYKVAKRGQDVALRCDPISGHVSLFWYQQALGQGPEFLTYFQNEAQLDKSGLPSDRFFAERPEGSVSTLKIQRTQQEDSAVYLCASSLGAGQGYGYTFGSGTRLTVV.

The chain employs TRBV29-1 and TRBJ1-3, with TRBD1 as a possible D gene (6 bases). Germline V gene data show CDR1 as SQVTM and CDR2 as ANQGSEA. The CDR3 totals 13 residues. V lost 7 bases and J 8 bases, leaving 18 bases between the germline ends. In nucleotides, the CDR3 is TGCAGCGCCGGTACAGGGAAGGAGGACACCATATATTTT. It yields the protein CSAGTGKEDTIYF. Full variable domain (missing parts from reference TRBV29-1 and TRBJ1-3): SAVISQKPSRDICQRGTSLTIQCQVDSQVTMMFWYRQQPGQSLTLIATANQGSEATYESGFVIDKFPISRPNLTFSTLTVSNMSPEDSSIYLCSAGTGKEDTIYFGEGSWLTVV.

V and J are TRBV19 and TRBJ1-1; possible D gene TRBD1, 5 bases. The CDR3 totals 13 residues. V was shortened by 6 bases and J by 8 bases, with 16 bases between the two germline ends. In germline, CDR1 is LNHDA, CDR2 SQIVND (reference sequence). CDR3: CASSLGGVREAFF. CDR3 bases: TGTGCCAGTAGCCTTGGGGGGGTCAGGGAAGCTTTCTTT.

The V and J genes are TRBV11-3 and TRBJ2-3; no reliable D call. The CDR3 is made up of 13 amino acids. V was cut by 1 base and J by 1 base, with 3 bases left in between. Germline CDR1 reads SGHNT; CDR2 reads YENEEA. The CDR3 DNA follows: TGTGCCAGCAGCTTAGGAGGCACAGATACGCAGTATTTT. This translates into CASSLGGTDTQYF.

This clone was seen only a few times. J is TRBJ1-1 and V is TRBV6-5; tentative D call: TRBD1 (5 bases). There are 11 residues in the CDR3. Trimming took off 8 bases at V and 5 bases at J, with 9 bases between the two ends. Germline V gene sequence: CDR1 MNHEY, CDR2 SVGAGI. This CDR3 is CASCGGTEAFF. The CDR3 DNA follows: TGTGCCAGCTGCGGGGGAACTGAAGCTTTCTTT.

The rearrangement uses TRBV7-2 and TRBJ2-2; TRBD1 agrees at 7 bases. CDR3 size: 17 residues. V was pared by 6 bases and J by 0 bases, with 10 bases of the junction left unmatched. Looked up from germline, CDR1 is SGHTA and CDR2 is FQGNSA. The CDR3 sequence is CASRSINRGPNTGELFF. In nucleotides, the CDR3 is TGTGCCAGCAGATCAATCAACAGGGGCCCGAACACCGGGGAGCTGTTTTTT. Complete variable domain (other parts from reference TRBV7-2 and TRBJ2-2): GAGVSQSPSNKVTEKGKDVELRCDPISGHTALYWYRQSLGQGLEFLIYFQGNSAPDKSGLPSDRFSAERTGGSVSTLTIQRTQQEDSAVYLCASRSINRGPNTGELFFGEGSRLTVL.

This clone was seen a few times. The gene calls are TRBV5-4 and TRBJ2-5; 11 bases agree with TRBD2. The CDR3 covers 14 residues. V trimming: 6 bases; J trimming: 4 bases; junction bases outside the gene matches: 5. CDR1 SGHNT and CDR2 YYREEE come from the germline V gene (reference sequence). DNA for the CDR3: TGTGCCAGCACGCCCGGGACTAGCGGAGAGACCCAGTACTTC. Protein: CASTPGTSGETQYF.